This T cell receptor beta chain was sequenced in a study of T cell responses to AZD1222 COVID-19 vaccine (dated by TCRdb to 2020 to 2022). Turning to the overall study: AZD1222 recipients given second doses at about 4 weeks or at about 12 weeks were pooled, since spike-specific TCR depth and breadth were not found to differ between the two schedules. A total of 233 trial participants underwent TCR sequencing, of whom 207 received two doses of AZD1222 and some 25 received two doses of the MenACWY control vaccine. Enrollment into the trials was organized by age into subgroups of 18-55, 56-69 and 70-plus years, and those subgroups contained roughly 140, 27 and 60 TCR-sequenced participants, respectively. The full study reports these points: Reportedly, close to half of the unique spike-specific TCRs recognized epitopes lying outside the regions that are mutated in the B.1.351 and B.1.1.7 variants. In the small 56-69-year group, the increase in depth fell short of significance, most likely because of low power. The vaccine-associated CD4 TCRs covered the entire spike protein, and the dominant responses fell in regions 160-218 and 743-854. Because no day 14 peak-response samples were available, repertoires were characterized only after the peak T cell response. A significant rise in spike-specific TCR breadth and depth was observed after two AZD1222 doses relative to day 0 and relative to MenACWY recipients. Conclusions about previously exposed vaccinees are limited because only six or seven AZD1222 recipients were SARS-CoV-2 seropositive at baseline. Participants were mostly white British and included more females than males, and it was suggested by the authors that clonal diversity may have been underestimated.

Cut back by 4 bases and 6 bases, the V and J ends lie 15 bases apart. Reading from cysteine to phenylalanine, the CDR3 counts 14 amino acids. The CDR3 DNA has 42 bases and is translated from base 1. CDR1 and CDR2, looked up from the germline V gene (reference sequence), are MNHNY and SVGAGI. The CDR3 regions of human TCRbeta chains were analyzed by immunosequencing. In the original analysis: TCRs in the repertoires were compared against a reference library of SARS-CoV-2-specific TCRs that had been generated with the MIRA antigen-specificity platform. Breadth meant the fraction of unique TCRs that were SARS-CoV-2-associated, whereas depth meant the fraction of total T cells that were SARS-CoV-2-associated. Each spike-specific TCR was assigned to its reactive spike region and to a CD4 or CD8 class using the MIRA data. Log10-transformed breadth and depth values were compared by one-way ANOVA with Sidak's multiple comparisons tests. This is the immuneACCESS table as TCRdb keeps it, with only in-frame sequences that have V and J called. A part of the clones is gone; compared with another copy, unresolved V genes explain less than half, and the rest is unexplained. The D gene and trimming were derived from the DNA, and the V and J assignments and clone size from that table. This sample gives 150,000 to 200,000 clones in total; around nine tenths of them show up just once. Approximately 2.9% of the sample belongs to the ten largest clones.

Regarding this clone: Its antigen remains unidentified. No much larger clone exists at a distance of one base, and base qualities are not known.

Read against the paper, the sample's time point label means: baseline before first vaccination. Samples from vaccinated people were obtained from the UK trials COV001 and COV002, which included a single-blind randomized controlled phase 2/3 trial of AZD1222 (ChAdOx1 nCoV-19) in healthy adults. For TCRbeta chain sequencing, PBMC samples were collected from trial participants at day 0 and at day 28 after the second dose. The V and J genes are TRBV6-6 and TRBJ1-2; a weak D assignment points to TRBD1 (6 bases agree). The receptor was derived from an adult in good health. The sequencing used peripheral blood, collected on day 0 of AZD1222 vaccination. The nucleotide sequence reads as follows: TGTGCCAGCAGTTCCCAACCCCAGGGGAATGGCTACACCTTC. This sequence encodes CASSSQPQGNGYTF.